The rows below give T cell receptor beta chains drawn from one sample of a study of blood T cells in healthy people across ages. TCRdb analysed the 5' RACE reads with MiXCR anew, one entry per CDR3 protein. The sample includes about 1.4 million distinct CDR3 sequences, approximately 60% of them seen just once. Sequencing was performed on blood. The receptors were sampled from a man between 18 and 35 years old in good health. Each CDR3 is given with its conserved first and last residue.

cdr3_aa: CASSQGPFEQYF
j_call: TRBJ2-5
v_call: TRBV4-2

cdr3_aa: CASIRAGFHHGYTF
j_call: TRBJ1-2
v_call: TRBV6-5

cdr3_aa: CSAEGLAVEQYF
j_call: TRBJ2-7
v_call: TRBV29-1

cdr3_aa: CASSQGRFMGPWDYNEQFF
j_call: TRBJ2-1
v_call: TRBV4-1

cdr3_aa: CASSSIQGSYNEQFF
j_call: TRBJ2-1
v_call: TRBV7-2

cdr3_aa: CSANSAGTGSTDTQYF
j_call: TRBJ2-3
v_call: TRBV20-1

cdr3_aa: CSARDLMGEANYGYTF
j_call: TRBJ1-2
v_call: TRBV20-1

cdr3_aa: CATSRGGLAGADTQYF
j_call: TRBJ2-3
v_call: TRBV15

cdr3_aa: CSARDIRGADDEQYF
j_call: NA
v_call: TRBV20-1

cdr3_aa: CASTGDRSNEKLFF
j_call: TRBJ1-4
v_call: TRBV4-2

cdr3_aa: CASSPGTSYGYTF
j_call: TRBJ1-2
v_call: TRBV12-3/TRBV12-4

cdr3_aa: CATSRDTGKLYEQYF
j_call: TRBJ2-7
v_call: TRBV15

cdr3_aa: CASSTTPGGQGWYEQYF
j_call: TRBJ2-7
v_call: TRBV5-6

cdr3_aa: CASSPTTSGDEQFF
j_call: TRBJ2-1
v_call: TRBV9

cdr3_aa: CSAIPGQRYEQYF
j_call: TRBJ2-7
v_call: TRBV20-1

cdr3_aa: CSARDGGRAEQFF
j_call: NA
v_call: TRBV20-1

cdr3_aa: CASSTSPGTGRSGANVLTF
j_call: TRBJ2-6
v_call: TRBV21-1

cdr3_aa: CASSSPVSGANVLTF
j_call: TRBJ2-6
v_call: TRBV27

cdr3_aa: CASSRTSGEVGELFF
j_call: TRBJ2-2
v_call: TRBV4-3

cdr3_aa: CASSRRAAGVRNEQFF
j_call: TRBJ2-1
v_call: TRBV12-3/TRBV12-4

cdr3_aa: CSARPSDRAEDIQYF
j_call: TRBJ2-4
v_call: TRBV20-1

cdr3_aa: CSARVGTGLNIQYF
j_call: TRBJ2-4
v_call: TRBV20-1

cdr3_aa: CASSLRGHLNQPQHF
j_call: TRBJ1-5
v_call: TRBV5-6

cdr3_aa: CASSELGGLETQYF
j_call: NA
v_call: TRBV25-1

cdr3_aa: CASSPVPGQNEKLFF
j_call: TRBJ1-4
v_call: TRBV4-1

cdr3_aa: CASSHLLTGTRVKAFF
j_call: TRBJ1-1
v_call: TRBV7-9

cdr3_aa: CASSLNWAGYEQYF
j_call: TRBJ2-7
v_call: TRBV7-2

cdr3_aa: CSGIGQNEKLFF
j_call: TRBJ1-4
v_call: TRBV20-1

cdr3_aa: CASGLAGGNTGELFF
j_call: TRBJ2-2
v_call: TRBV28

cdr3_aa: CSARDITSGGNTQYF
j_call: TRBJ2-3
v_call: TRBV20-1

cdr3_aa: CASKTYLADTQYF
j_call: TRBJ2-3
v_call: TRBV25-1

cdr3_aa: CASSSGQRGYTF
j_call: TRBJ1-2
v_call: TRBV7-6

cdr3_aa: CSVEPTEPYGTQYF
j_call: TRBJ2-3
v_call: TRBV29-1

cdr3_aa: CASTLEGAGGGYGYTF
j_call: TRBJ1-2
v_call: TRBV7-9

cdr3_aa: CASGSTDLRSGGGGTQYF
j_call: NA
v_call: TRBV12-5

cdr3_aa: CASSKGSSSSYEQYF
j_call: TRBJ2-7
v_call: TRBV5-1

cdr3_aa: CASSLKAATDTQYF
j_call: TRBJ2-3
v_call: TRBV27

cdr3_aa: CASSSYRDRPTDTQYF
j_call: TRBJ2-3
v_call: TRBV11-2

cdr3_aa: CASSQDLPGMNTEAFF
j_call: TRBJ1-1
v_call: TRBV4-3

cdr3_aa: CASSSESRDLAGGETQYF
j_call: TRBJ2-5
v_call: TRBV13

cdr3_aa: CASSFGGPGNQPQHF
j_call: TRBJ1-5
v_call: TRBV27

cdr3_aa: CASRQTGTPGYTF
j_call: TRBJ1-2
v_call: TRBV27

cdr3_aa: CASRTGARTEAFF
j_call: TRBJ1-1
v_call: TRBV12-3/TRBV12-4

cdr3_aa: CASSGSGNNYGYTF
j_call: TRBJ1-2
v_call: TRBV5-1

cdr3_aa: CASRRLLSLRGDGYTF
j_call: TRBJ1-2
v_call: TRBV2

cdr3_aa: CSVEGASGSSYNEQFF
j_call: TRBJ2-1
v_call: TRBV29-1

cdr3_aa: CVSSQQGPQETQYF
j_call: TRBJ2-5
v_call: TRBV3-1

cdr3_aa: CASSSLRGGDNEQFF
j_call: TRBJ2-1
v_call: TRBV12-3/TRBV12-4